The T cell receptor beta chain under discussion was sequenced for a study of Ad26.COV2.S vaccination and SARS-CoV-2 variants. The assay was immunoSEQ multiplex PCR, and TCRdb's table has in-frame clones only and misses some. The sample holds roughly 410,000 clones, around 82% seen once. This CDR3 spans 15 amino acids. Germline CDR1 KGHSH, CDR2 LQKENI. V was trimmed by 0 bases and J by 6 bases, leaving 11 bases between them. Regarding treatment: 19 received Ad26.COV2.S at low or high dose, single or two shots; several received placebo; per-sample allocation not given. Day 63 following the first vaccine or placebo injection was when the samples were taken. Built on an Ad26 vector, the vaccine expressed Wuhan-strain SARS-CoV-2 spike. A word on this clone: Antigen specificity is unknown.

General study points: Total T cell responses, in the TCR breadth and depth analyses, may have been underestimated. Substantial breadth was reportedly displayed by spike-specific CD8+ and CD4+ T cell responses after vaccination.

The chain carries TRBV18 and TRBJ1-4; the D gene is possibly TRBD1 (5 bases). The sample in question was peripheral blood, obtained in a trial of Ad26.COV2.S vaccine versus placebo. This sequence originates from a person aged 18-65 years who received the Ad26.COV2.S COVID-19 vaccine or a placebo. The CDR3, as DNA: TGTGCCAGCTCACCACCTGGGGCAGAATATGAAAAACTGTTTTTT. Amino acid sequence: CASSPPGAEYEKLFF.